This T cell receptor beta chain appears in the sequencing data of a study of prognosis after radiotherapy for stage I lung cancer. Study conclusions and caveats: Following stereotactic body radiation therapy, unique TCR clone counts fell, with a median of 10,088 versus 6,861.

A word on this clonotype: The antigen is unknown.

Amplification of the TCR beta CDR3 (from genomic DNA) was done by two-round multiplex PCR. First-round PCR employed TRBV- and TRBJ-specific primers for each gene. TCRdb re-called the multiplex PCR reads through MiXCR, storing one row per CDR3 protein. Among about 24,000 distinct CDR3 sequences, under 40% were seen once, and the ten largest hold 62%. This CDR3 region has 16 residues. Germline values: CDR1 SGHAT, CDR2 FQNNGV. The trim removed 5 bases at V and 6 bases at J, leaving 14 bases unmatched. The chain joins TRBV11-2 to TRBJ2-7; 9 bases are shared with TRBD1. This receptor was identified in a donor aged 50 or older with non-small cell lung cancer. The source material was PBMCs, sampled before or after stereotactic body radiation therapy (not recorded which). In DNA form, the CDR3 reads TGTGCCAGCAGCCCAGAGTTCGGGACAGGGCGGCGCGAGCAGTACTTC. Encoded protein: CASSPEFGTGRREQYF.